This entry lists 16 T cell receptor beta chains sequenced from one sample in a study of cytomegalovirus exposure and HLA in healthy donors. The PCR used 60 Vbeta and 13 Jbeta primers. Repertoires were generated with immunoSEQ multiplex PCR, while TCRdb's copy carries only in-frame clones and drops some. This table holds 150,000 or so clones, roughly 73% found once. Sequences were obtained from PBMCs. Receptor source: a man aged 18 to 35 in good health and CMV-seropositive.

CDR3 region: CASRPGWSTEAFF. CDR3 bases: TGTGCCAGCCGGCCGGGTTGGAGCACTGAAGCTTTCTTT. The chain has TRBV18 and TRBJ1-1, with D uncertain. The CDR3 runs to 13 residues. Germline V lookup: CDR1 KGHSH, CDR2 LQKENI. V lost 8 bases and J lost 4, with 14 bases in between.

The V call is TRBV18, the J call TRBJ1-1; 8 bases map to TRBD1. Germline trimming cut 2 bases from V and 4 bases from J; bases unmatched to any gene: 6. The CDR3 contains 15 residues. Germline loops: CDR1 KGHSH, CDR2 LQKENI. CDR3 DNA sequence: TGTGCCAGCTCACCAAAACAGGGGGTAAGCACTGAAGCTTTCTTT. It is translated as CASSPKQGVSTEAFF.

This chain uses TRBV19 with TRBJ1-2; 8 bases match TRBD1. Germline trimming cut 7 bases from V and 5 bases from J; bases unmatched to any gene: 9. Germline V gives CDR1 LNHDA, CDR2 SQIVND (reference sequence). The CDR3 has 14 residues. CDR3 bases: TGTGCCAGTACGAGACAGGGGAGGAGATATGGCTACACCTTC. Its translation is CASTRQGRRYGYTF.

The V and J genes are TRBV5-1 and TRBJ2-7, with TRBD1 as a possible D gene (6 bases). Germline V lookup: CDR1 SGHRS, CDR2 YFSETQ. The CDR3 has 15 residues. Trimming pared 5 bases from V and 0 bases from J, leaving 15 bases between. The CDR3 DNA is TGCGCCAGCAGGATTCGACAGGCGACCTCCTACGAGCAGTACTTC. This gives the protein CASRIRQATSYEQYF.

The chain links TRBV19 to TRBJ2-7; 9 positions agree with TRBD1. With V trimmed by 1 base and J by 6 bases, 4 bases remained unmatched. The CDR3 has 14 amino acids. Looked up from germline, CDR1 is LNHDA and CDR2 is SQIVND (reference sequence). The CDR3: CASSIGDREREQYF. The CDR3, as DNA: TGTGCCAGTAGTATAGGGGACAGGGAACGCGAGCAGTACTTC.

This clone was observed a handful of times. V is TRBV28 and J is TRBJ1-5; D is uncertain. CDR1 is MDHEN and CDR2 is SYDVKM in the germline V gene. Trimming took off 7 bases at V and 2 bases at J, with 15 bases between the two ends. The CDR3 covers 15 residues. In DNA, the CDR3 is TGTGCCAGCACCCCGGGAGGGAGGGGCAATCAGCCCCAGCATTTT. This codes for CASTPGGRGNQPQHF.

This sequence joins TRBV7-2 and TRBJ2-7, with no clear D. Per the germline V gene, CDR1 is SGHTA and CDR2 is FQGNSA. This CDR3 contains 15 residues. Trimming took off 5 bases at V and 1 base at J, with 15 bases between the two ends. The DNA for the CDR3 is TGTGCCAGCAGCCTTCAACCGGGTCCTTCCTACGAGCAGTACTTC. It specifies CASSLQPGPSYEQYF. The variable domain in full, completed from reference TRBV7-2 and TRBJ2-7, reads GAGVSQSPSNKVTEKGKDVELRCDPISGHTALYWYRQSLGQGLEFLIYFQGNSAPDKSGLPSDRFSAERTGGSVSTLTIQRTQQEDSAVYLCASSLQPGPSYEQYFGPGTRLTVT.

The V and J genes are TRBV28 and TRBJ2-5, with D tentatively TRBD2 (5 bases). The V and J ends lost 5 bases and 3 bases respectively, with 13 bases between them. Germline V gene sequence: CDR1 MDHEN, CDR2 SYDVKM. The CDR3 spans 14 residues. CDR3 amino acids: CASSPSGSKETQYF. The DNA of the CDR3 is TGTGCCAGCAGTCCGTCGGGAAGTAAAGAGACCCAGTACTTC.

This chain connects TRBV29-1 to TRBJ1-1; D gene uncertain. The CDR3 sequence is 12 residues long. The V gene lost 3 bases and the J gene lost 7 bases, with 12 bases spanning the gap. CDR1 SQVTM and CDR2 ANQGSEA come from the germline V gene. The CDR3: CSVDRGLHEAFF. Here the CDR3 DNA reads TGCAGCGTTGATAGAGGGCTTCATGAAGCTTTCTTT.

This clone turned up a few times. J is TRBJ2-5 and V is TRBV9; 9 bases map to TRBD2. V was clipped by 0 bases and J by 5 bases; unmatched bases: 11. The CDR3 length is 17 residues. Germline V gene lookup returns CDR1 SGDLS and CDR2 YYNGEE. CDR3: CASSVATSGRRGETQYF. CDR3 nucleotide sequence: TGTGCCAGCAGCGTAGCTACCAGCGGGAGGCGCGGTGAGACCCAGTACTTC.

The chain has TRBV6-4 and TRBJ2-1; 9 bases are shared with TRBD2. The CDR3 is 16 amino acids. Germline CDR1 reads MRHNA; CDR2 reads SNTAGT. The trim removed 3 bases at V and 2 bases at J, leaving 5 bases unmatched. CDR3 DNA sequence: TGTGCCAGCAGTGATTTAGCGGGAGTAACCTACAATGAGCAGTTCTTC. Translating it yields CASSDLAGVTYNEQFF.

The chain links TRBV18 to TRBJ2-3; D remains ambiguous. Germline V gene sequence: CDR1 KGHSH, CDR2 LQKENI. V lost 4 bases to trimming and J lost 4 bases, with 9 bases between them. The CDR3 has 13 amino acids. The CDR3 spells CASSLTKADTQYF. The CDR3 DNA follows: TGTGCCAGCTCACTCACTAAGGCAGATACGCAGTATTTT.

V is TRBV11-1 and J is TRBJ2-7; D might be TRBD1 (6 bases). The germline V and J ends were trimmed by 8 bases and 1 base, with 12 bases remaining between them. CDR3 length: 13 residues. Germline values: CDR1 SGHAT, CDR2 FQDESV (reference sequence). For the CDR3, the DNA is TGTGCCAGCTCCGAAGGACAGTCCTACGAGCAGTACTTC. Translated, it gives CASSEGQSYEQYF.

This chain links TRBV18 with TRBJ2-7; tentatively, D is TRBD2 (6 bases). This CDR3 contains 13 residues. Germline lookup yields CDR1 KGHSH and CDR2 LQKENI. V was trimmed by 9 bases and J by 2 bases, leaving 14 bases between them. The CDR3 DNA is TGTGCCAGTCAAGGGACTGCGACCTACGAGCAGTACTTC. Translation: CASQGTATYEQYF.

J is TRBJ2-7 and V is TRBV4-1, with 15 bases that match TRBD2. V lost 5 bases, J lost 3 bases, and 8 bases stayed unmatched. CDR1 is MGHRA and CDR2 is YSYEKL in the germline V gene. This CDR3 region has 17 residues. CDR3 residues: CASSFGLAGGPSYEQYF. CDR3 nucleotide sequence: TGCGCCAGCAGCTTCGGACTAGCGGGAGGGCCAAGCTACGAGCAGTACTTC.

This chain uses TRBV7-9 with TRBJ2-7, with TRBD2 matching over 14 bases. Germline assignment: CDR1 SEHNR and CDR2 FQNEAQ (reference sequence). The CDR3 is made up of 17 amino acids. With V trimmed by 4 bases and J by 0 bases, 5 bases remained unmatched. CDR3 DNA sequence: TGTGCCAGCAGCTGGACTAGCGGGAGGTTTCCCTCCTACGAGCAGTACTTC. Protein product: CASSWTSGRFPSYEQYF.